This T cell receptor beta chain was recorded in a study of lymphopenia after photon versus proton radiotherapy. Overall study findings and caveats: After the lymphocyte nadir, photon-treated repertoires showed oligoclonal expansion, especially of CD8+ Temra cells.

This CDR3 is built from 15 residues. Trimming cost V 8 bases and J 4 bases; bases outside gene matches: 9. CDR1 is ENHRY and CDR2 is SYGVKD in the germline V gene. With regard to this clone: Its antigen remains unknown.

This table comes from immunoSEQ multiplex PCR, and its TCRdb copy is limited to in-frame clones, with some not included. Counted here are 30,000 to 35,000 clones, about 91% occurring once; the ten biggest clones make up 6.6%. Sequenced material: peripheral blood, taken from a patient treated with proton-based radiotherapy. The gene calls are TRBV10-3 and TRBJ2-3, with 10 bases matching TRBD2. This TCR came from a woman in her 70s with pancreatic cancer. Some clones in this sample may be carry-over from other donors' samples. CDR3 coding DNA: TGTGCCATCTCGCCTAGCGGGAGCGGGGCAGATACGCAGTATTTT. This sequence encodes CAISPSGSGADTQYF.